This TCR beta chain emerged from a study of CD8+ T cells in alopecia areata. Study-level points and caveats: Affected lesional scalp, above all in alopecia totalis/universalis, was more clonal than normal scalp.

Extracted RNA was reverse transcribed, and the resulting cDNA served as sequencing template. TCRdb keeps only in-frame clones here, not all; method: immunoSEQ multiplex PCR. This sample has 95,000 to 120,000 clones, with around 59% found just once. This clone appeared a few times. Its target is unknown. Germline CDR1 reads MNHEY; CDR2 reads SMNVEV (reference sequence). Trimming removed 6 bases at V and 7 bases at J, with 16 bases between. The CDR3 has 15 amino acids. The rearrangement uses TRBV27 and TRBJ1-6; TRBD1 is a possible D gene (5 bases). The receptor's source is a human donor in good health. The material sequenced was CD8+ T cells sorted from blood. This CDR3 reads CASSYSPPGNSPLHF. In DNA form, the CDR3 reads TGTGCCAGCAGCTATTCCCCCCCAGGGAATTCACCCCTCCACTTT.